The 26 T cell receptor beta chains below all came from one sample that was sequenced in a study of shared clonotypes between healthy human individuals. Using immunoSEQ multiplex PCR, the repertoire was profiled, and TCRdb retains in-frame clones only, with some absent. The data contain fewer than 1.8 million clones, 97% to 99% of them singletons. What was sequenced was naive CD4+ T cells sorted from blood. Subset: CD45RA+ positively selected. These receptors were collected from a young man in good health.

This chain joins TRBV6-1 and TRBJ2-1, with unresolved D. The length of the CDR3 is 11 residues. Germline assignment: CDR1 MNHNS and CDR2 SASEGT. Trimming left V 6 bases short and J 9 bases short, with 9 bases between. The CDR3: CASSPRAEQFF. The CDR3 nucleotides are TGTGCCAGCAGCCCTCGGGCTGAGCAGTTCTTC.

The CDR3 loop reads CASSWEPSNQPQHF. CDR3 DNA: TGCGCCAGCAGCTGGGAACCGAGCAATCAGCCCCAGCATTTT. This chain links TRBV5-1 with TRBJ1-5; D ambiguous. The CDR3 contains 14 residues. Germline V CDR1 and CDR2: SGHRS, YFSETQ. V lost 3 bases to trimming and J lost 1 base, with 8 bases between them.

This chain links TRBV2 with TRBJ1-5; D unresolved. Germline CDR1 SNHLY, CDR2 FYNNEI. This CDR3 comprises 14 residues. V gave up 5 bases and J gave up 2 bases, with 10 bases separating them. The CDR3 coding sequence is TGTGCCAGCAGTCCATTACGGGGCAATCAGCCCCAGCATTTT. It encodes CASSPLRGNQPQHF.

The chain combines TRBV7-3 with TRBJ2-3, with 7 nucleotides matching TRBD2. CDR1 and CDR2 (germline): SGHTA, FQGTGA. V lost 2 bases, J lost 1 base, and 6 bases stayed unmatched. The CDR3 runs 16 residues. In nucleotides, the CDR3 is TGTGCCAGCAGCTTATCTCCCGGACTAGGCACAGATACGCAGTATTTT. This sequence encodes CASSLSPGLGTDTQYF.

The chain couples TRBV2 to TRBJ2-3, with D perhaps matching TRBD2 (6 bases). The CDR3 runs to 15 residues. The germline V gene has CDR1 SNHLY and CDR2 FYNNEI. Trimming removed 7 bases at V and 0 bases at J, with 14 bases between. CDR3 bases: TGTGCCAGCAACCGAGCGGGTGGAAGCACAGATACGCAGTATTTT. Translated, it gives CASNRAGGSTDTQYF.

The chain uses TRBV19 and TRBJ2-2; TRBD2 agrees at 7 bases. CDR1 and CDR2 (germline): LNHDA, SQIVND (reference sequence). V shed 6 bases, J shed 0 bases, and the junction held 4 bases outside the gene matches. This CDR3 region has 15 residues. This chain's CDR3 is CASSVGLANTGELFF. The CDR3 DNA reads TGTGCCAGTAGCGTCGGACTAGCGAACACCGGGGAGCTGTTTTTT.

The rearrangement links TRBV27 to TRBJ2-5, with D possibly being TRBD2 (6 bases). Germline V gives CDR1 MNHEY, CDR2 SMNVEV (reference sequence). The V and J ends lost 2 bases and 5 bases respectively, with 9 bases between them. This CDR3 has 13 amino acids. This chain's CDR3 is CASSLAGSETQYF. The CDR3 DNA sequence: TGTGCCAGCAGTTTAGCGGGATCGGAGACCCAGTACTTC.

This clone has just one count. This chain links TRBV7-2 with TRBJ2-3; D uncertain. The CDR3 runs 14 residues. Trimming cost V 5 bases and J 0 bases, with 9 bases left between them. Germline CDR1 SGHTA, CDR2 FQGNSA. The CDR3: CASSLTSSTDTQYF. DNA for the CDR3: TGTGCCAGCAGCCTGACATCAAGCACAGATACGCAGTATTTT.

The chain uses TRBV4-3 and TRBJ2-1; D is undetermined. Looked up from germline, CDR1 is LGHNA and CDR2 is YSLEER. Trimming took 2 bases from V and 9 from J, leaving 14 bases between them. The CDR3 loop spans 14 amino acids. CDR3 protein: CASSQRHMEREQFF. DNA for the CDR3: TGCGCCAGCAGCCAAAGACACATGGAGCGTGAGCAGTTCTTC.

The chain is built from TRBV15 and TRBJ1-3; weak D call: TRBD1 (5 bases). The CDR3 length is 18 residues. V was shortened by 0 bases and J by 8 bases, with 23 bases between the two germline ends. Germline CDR1 LNHNV, CDR2 YYDKDF (reference sequence). As DNA, the CDR3 is TGTGCCACCAGCAGAGACCGACGGGACGGTGGGTCCGTTGACACCATATATTTT. Its protein product is CATSRDRRDGGSVDTIYF.

The chain uses TRBV5-1 and TRBJ1-1, with a tentative D call TRBD1 (6 bases). The germline CDR1 and CDR2 sequences are SGHRS and YFSETQ. This CDR3 is built from 14 residues. The V gene lost 5 bases and the J gene lost 0 bases, with 11 bases spanning the gap. Here the CDR3 reads CASSRGQLNTEAFF. The CDR3 DNA reads as TGCGCCAGCAGTCGGGGACAACTGAACACTGAAGCTTTCTTT.

In this sample, this clone turned up once. This sequence joins TRBV6-5 and TRBJ2-5, with 9 bases matching TRBD1. CDR1 and CDR2 from the germline V gene are MNHEY and SVGAGI. Trimming took 5 bases from V and 5 from J; bases not matched to a gene: 6. The CDR3 runs 14 residues. The CDR3 loop is CASSRTGAGETQYF. As DNA, the CDR3 is TGTGCCAGCAGTAGGACAGGGGCGGGGGAGACCCAGTACTTC.

The gene calls are TRBV7-9 and TRBJ2-5, with unresolved D. Germline V gene data show CDR1 as SEHNR and CDR2 as FQNEAQ (reference sequence). This CDR3 region has 11 residues. Trimming shortened V by 5 bases and J by 3 bases, and 4 bases separated the two germline ends. The CDR3 loop reads CASSEKETQYF. In DNA form, the CDR3 reads TGTGCCAGCAGCGAGAAAGAGACCCAGTACTTC.

The chain carries TRBV6-4 and TRBJ2-1, with 7 bases aligning to TRBD2. CDR1 and CDR2 (germline): MRHNA, SNTAGT. The CDR3 length is 18 residues. J was trimmed by 4 bases and V by 2 bases; bases with no gene match: 14. CDR3 nucleotides: TGTGCCAGCAGTGACACAATACACTATAGCGGGTTATACAATGAGCAGTTCTTC. It is translated as CASSDTIHYSGLYNEQFF.

This clone is a singleton in its sample. J is TRBJ2-7 and V is TRBV6-1; D remains unclear. Trimming left V 4 bases short and J 4 bases short, with 17 bases between. Germline-derived CDR1 and CDR2 are MNHNS and SASEGT. This CDR3 region has 15 residues. This chain's CDR3 is CASSVIRTGYYEQYF. As DNA, the CDR3 is TGTGCCAGCAGTGTCATTAGAACCGGCTATTACGAGCAGTACTTC.

This clone was seen only once. CDR3 protein: CASRGVFFSEGNQPQHF. CDR3 bases: TGTGCCAGCCGCGGGGTCTTTTTTTCCGAGGGCAATCAGCCCCAGCATTTT. The chain recombines TRBV11-3 with TRBJ1-5; D not certain. Germline V gene data show CDR1 as SGHNT and CDR2 as YENEEA. The CDR3 extends over 17 amino acids. Trimming cost V 8 bases and J 2 bases, with 22 bases left between them.

The chain is built from TRBV18 and TRBJ1-1; D unclear. Trimming removed 1 base at V and 0 bases at J, with 3 bases between. Germline V CDR1 and CDR2: KGHSH, LQKENI. The length of the CDR3 is 13 residues. CDR3 DNA: TGTGCCAGCTCACCACATTTGAACACTGAAGCTTTCTTT. As protein: CASSPHLNTEAFF.

The V call is TRBV7-6, the J call TRBJ1-1; TRBD1 is a possible D gene (5 bases). The germline gives CDR1 SGHVS, CDR2 FNYEAQ. The CDR3 totals 15 residues. Trimming took off 6 bases at V and 11 bases at J, with 25 bases between the two ends. The CDR3 sequence: CASRLRDRGSSKAFF. The CDR3 coding sequence is TGTGCCAGCAGGCTCCGGGACCGGGGCTCTTCCAAGGCTTTCTTT.

The rearrangement links TRBV5-1 to TRBJ2-5; D is ambiguous. Trimming cost V 3 bases and J 4 bases, with 13 bases left between them. The length of the CDR3 is 14 residues. Per the germline V gene, CDR1 is SGHRS and CDR2 is YFSETQ. For the CDR3, the DNA is TGCGCCAGCAGCTCCTATTTACCGGGAGAGACCCAGTACTTC. Its protein is CASSSYLPGETQYF.

The J gene is TRBJ2-7, the V gene TRBV4-1; possibly TRBD1 for D (6 bases). This CDR3 is 16 amino acids long. CDR1 MGHRA and CDR2 YSYEKL come from the germline V gene. V was cut by 5 bases and J by 0 bases, with 17 bases left in between. DNA of the CDR3: TGCGCCAGCAGCTCACCCGGGACACGAAACTCCTACGAGCAGTACTTC. It specifies CASSSPGTRNSYEQYF.

The V call is TRBV19, the J call TRBJ2-4, with 9 bases that match TRBD1. Unmatched junction bases numbered 6, after V lost 5 bases and J lost 4 bases. Germline CDR1 and CDR2: LNHDA and SQIVND (reference sequence). CDR3 length equals 15 residues. The CDR3 DNA follows: TGTGCCAGTAGTTCCGCCGGGACAGGGAAAAACATTCAGTACTTC. It codes for CASSSAGTGKNIQYF.

The chain joins TRBV5-5 to TRBJ2-5, with 13 bases identical to TRBD2. Germline CDR1 SGHKS, CDR2 YYEKEE (reference sequence). V shed 4 bases, J shed 14 bases, and the junction held 8 bases outside the gene matches. The CDR3 length is 13 residues. CDR3 nucleotides: TGTGCCAGCAGCCCCGGGACTAGCGGGATCCCTTACTTC. It translates to CASSPGTSGIPYF.

The chain employs TRBV6-5 and TRBJ1-5; 7 nucleotides match TRBD1. Losses at the gene ends were 6 bases for V and 5 bases for J; bases not matched to a gene: 7. Per the germline V gene, CDR1 is MNHEY and CDR2 is SVGAGI. This CDR3 is built from 14 residues. In DNA form, the CDR3 reads TGTGCCAGCAGCAAAACAGGGGCTCATCAGCCCCAGCATTTT. It yields the protein CASSKTGAHQPQHF.

In this sample, this clone turned up once. The chain couples TRBV6-1 to TRBJ2-7; 7 nucleotides line up with TRBD1. The germline V gene has CDR1 MNHNS and CDR2 SASEGT. The CDR3 contains 12 residues. Losses at the gene ends were 8 bases for V and 5 bases for J; bases not matched to a gene: 6. The CDR3 here is CASDRVGNEQYF. CDR3 in DNA: TGTGCCAGCGACAGGGTGGGGAACGAGCAGTACTTC.

The rearrangement uses TRBV5-4 and TRBJ2-1, with 7 bases lining up with TRBD1. The length of the CDR3 is 16 residues. In germline, CDR1 is SGHNT, CDR2 YYREEE (reference sequence). The trim removed 4 bases at V and 3 bases at J, leaving 10 bases unmatched. CDR3 coding DNA: TGTGCCAGCAGCGCCGAACAGGGGAACGTCTACAATGAGCAGTTCTTC. Its protein is CASSAEQGNVYNEQFF.

This clone was seen once. The chain uses TRBV5-5 and TRBJ2-7; D may be TRBD2 (5 bases). CDR3 length: 15 residues. Germline loops: CDR1 SGHKS, CDR2 YYEKEE (reference sequence). V was clipped by 2 bases and J by 0 bases, with 12 bases between them. The CDR3 is CASSLSGTSSYEQYF. DNA for the CDR3: TGTGCCAGCAGCTTAAGCGGAACTAGCTCCTACGAGCAGTACTTC.